This T cell receptor beta chain appears in the sequencing data of a study of blood T cell repertoires in COVID-19. Study-wide background: Acute-phase and convalescent COVID-19 samples originated in the United States, Italy and Spain. Nucleic acid was either cDNA or gDNA, and it came from T cells, B-cell-depleted T cells, or PBMCs.

V lost 4 bases, J lost 1 base, and 12 bases lay in between. This CDR3 has 15 amino acids. Germline values: CDR1 SGDLS, CDR2 YYNGEE. How the authors handled the data: By means of reference gene primer amplification, nucleated cell counts were estimated. TCRdb's table, derived via immunoSEQ multiplex PCR, lists solely in-frame clones and lacks some. The V and J calls and the clone size are those of that table, but D and trimming were determined from the DNA. Of 98,000 or so clones in the sample, 70% to 85% were seen once. The clonotype was recovered from a woman between 40 and 55 years old with acute or convalescent COVID-19. The genes are TRBV9 and TRBJ1-5; weak D call: TRBD1 (6 bases). Sequencing used peripheral blood. This chain's CDR3 is CASSPGDRSNQPQHF. The CDR3 bases are TGTGCCAGCAGCCCGGGCGACAGGAGCAATCAGCCCCAGCATTTT.